The rows below give T cell receptor beta chains drawn from one sample of a study of T cells in Graves' hyperthyroidism and ophthalmopathy. TCRdb itself ran the multiplex PCR reads through MiXCR, one entry per CDR3 protein. The sample contains 550,000 to 700,000 distinct CDR3 sequences, 46% of which appear only once. Material: peripheral blood or thyroid tissue (not recorded which). The receptors here all came from an adult woman with Graves' disease, either hyperthyroidism or ophthalmopathy (not recorded which). CDR3s include the opening cysteine and the closing phenylalanine or tryptophan. D genes are given only for firm matches. Clone size is stated in some rows and not others, as once, few, many or a class when expanded.

>TRBV9|TRBJ2-6|.|many
TGTGCCAGCAGCGTAGAGGGCCGGGACTCTGGGGCCAACGTCCTGACTTTC
CASSVEGRDSGANVLTF
>TRBV6-1|TRBJ2-5|.|.
TGTGCCAGCATCACCAAGGCCTTC
CASITKAF
>TRBV7-2|TRBJ2-7|.|many
TGTGCCAGCACCACTGGACACTCCCTCGGGGGCGAGCAGTACTTC
CASTTGHSLGGEQYF
>TRBV20-1|TRBJ2-7|.|.
TGCAGTGCCCTCGGGCTCTACGAGCAGTACTTC
CSALGLYEQYF
>TRBV7-9|TRBJ2-7|.|many
TGTGCCAGCAGCTTAGTGCACCCCGCGGAGCAGTACTTC
CASSLVHPAEQYF
>TRBV19|TRBJ1-5|TRBD1|many
TGTGCCAGTACCAGACAGGGGTATAGCAATCAGCCCCAGCATTTT
CASTRQGYSNQPQHF
>TRBV7-9|TRBJ1-1|TRBD1|few
TGTGCCAGCAGCCCCCAGACAGGGCGGGAGACTGAAGCTTTCTTT
CASSPQTGRETEAFF
>TRBV7-2|TRBJ1-2|TRBD1|.
TGTACCAGCAGCCTCGGGACAGGGCTGCATGGCTACACCTTC
CTSSLGTGLHGYTF
>TRBV9|TRBJ1-5|.|.
TGTGCCAGCAGCGTAGCTCTCGGAGCGGGAGAAGAGACCCAGCATTTT
CASSVALGAGEETQHF
>TRBV12-3/TRBV12-4|TRBJ1-2|.|.
TGTGCCAGCAGTCCCAGGGATGGCTACACCTTC
CASSPRDGYTF
>TRBV19|TRBJ2-6|TRBD2|few
TGTGCCAGTAGTGCTAGCGGGTACTCTGGGGCCAACGTCCTGACTTTC
CASSASGYSGANVLTF
>TRBV20-1|TRBJ2-1|TRBD2|.
TGCAGTGCTATGGTAGCGGGAGAGGGGCAGCAGTTCTTC
CSAMVAGEGQQFF
>TRBV19|TRBJ1-1|.|many
TGTGCCAGTAGTCCACGGACCATTTGGACTGAAGCTTTCTTT
CASSPRTIWTEAFF
>TRBV7-2|TRBJ1-5|.|.
TGTGCCAGCAGCTCAGCACGGTTGGGGGGCCAGCCCCAGCATTTT
CASSSARLGGQPQHF
>TRBV24-1|TRBJ2-7|TRBD2|.
TGTGCCACCAGTGTAGCGGGCTCCTACGAGCAGTACTTC
CATSVAGSYEQYF
>TRBV2|TRBJ2-7|TRBD2|once
TGTGCCAGCAGAACGGGGGGGTCCGGCACCTACGAGCAGTACTTC
CASRTGGSGTYEQYF
>TRBV7-2|TRBJ1-2|.|.
TGCGCCAGCAGCCAAGGGGCAGGGCCCGCCTATGGCTACACCTTC
CASSQGAGPAYGYTF
>TRBV7-2|TRBJ1-6|.|once
TGTGCCAGCAGGAAAGGGGACACTAATTCACCCCTCCACTTT
CASRKGDTNSPLHF
>TRBV12-3/TRBV12-4|TRBJ1-5|TRBD1|.
TGTGCCAGCAGTCCCCAGGGGGGAAGCAATCAGCCCCAGCATTTT
CASSPQGGSNQPQHF
>TRBV20-1|TRBJ1-5|.|.
TGCAGTGCTAAGGACCCAAATCAGCCCCAGCATTTT
CSAKDPNQPQHF
>TRBV6-6|TRBJ1-1|.|many
TGTGCCAGCTCCCTGGGCAAAATTTTCTTGAACACTGAAGCTTTCTTT
CASSLGKIFLNTEAFF
>TRBV27|TRBJ1-1|.|many
TGTGCCAGCAGTATCTCGACAGGAATCACTGAAGCTTTCTTT
CASSISTGITEAFF
>TRBV7-2|TRBJ1-1|.|.
TGTGCCAGTCACAGGGCACAGAACACTGAAGCTTTCTTT
CASHRAQNTEAFF
>TRBV29-1|TRBJ2-6|.|.
TGCAGCGTTGTAGGGATATCTGGGGCCAACGTCCTGACTTTC
CSVVGISGANVLTF
>TRBV27|TRBJ2-3|.|.
TGTGCCAGCAGTTTAAAGGGCCTTCGTTCGGATACGCAGTATTTT
CASSLKGLRSDTQYF
>TRBV5-1|TRBJ2-3|TRBD2|few
TGCGCCAGCAGACCGGGACTAGCGGCGAGCGCAGATACGCAGTATTTT
CASRPGLAASADTQYF
>TRBV20-1|TRBJ2-7|TRBD2|.
TGCAGTGCTACTGGGACTAGCGGGAGGCGTATTTCCTACGAGCAGTACTTC
CSATGTSGRRISYEQYF
>TRBV5-1|TRBJ1-2|TRBD1|.
TGCGCCAGCAGCTCGGATCGACAGGGTATCTATGGCTACACCTTC
CASSSDRQGIYGYTF
>TRBV7-2|TRBJ2-5|.|.
TGTGCCAGCAGCTTAGTGGGGGGAGCCCAGTACTTC
CASSLVGGAQYF
>TRBV6-5|TRBJ2-7|TRBD1|.
TGTGCCAGCAGTACAACTCCCGGGACAGGGATTTGGGAGCAGTACTTC
CASSTTPGTGIWEQYF
>TRBV7-9|TRBJ1-1|.|.
TGTGCCAGCAACTCACGTCAGGGGAACACTGAAGCTTTCTTT
CASNSRQGNTEAFF
>TRBV2|TRBJ1-2|TRBD1|few
TGTGCCAGCAGTACCGGGACAGGGGACGGCTACACCTTC
CASSTGTGDGYTF
>TRBV7-6|TRBJ1-1|.|.
TGTGCCAGCAGCTTAGACCCTAGAGCTTTCTTT
CASSLDPRAFF
>TRBV3-1|TRBJ2-2|.|many
TGTGCCAGCAGGGAGAGAGGGGAGCTGTTTTTT
CASRERGELFF
>TRBV2|TRBJ1-5|.|many
TGTGCCAGCAGTGAAAGAACTTTGTGGACCCTACAGCATTTT
CASSERTLWTLQHF
>TRBV7-3|TRBJ1-2|.|.
TGTGCCAGCAGCTTAAGGTCCCCGGTGTGGGAGAGTGGCTACACCTTC
CASSLRSPVWESGYTF
>TRBV7-9|TRBJ2-2|TRBD2|.
TGTGCCAGCTCACCAGCGGGACGAGTTATCACCGGGGAGCTGTTTTTT
CASSPAGRVITGELFF
>TRBV10-3|TRBJ2-7|.|.
TGTGCCAGCAGAAGCGGACTCTCGGCCAGGGAGCAGTACTTC
CASRSGLSAREQYF
>TRBV6-5|TRBJ2-6|TRBD1|many
TGTGCCAGCAGCTCAGGGACAGGGTCTGGGGCCAACGTCCTGACTTTC
CASSSGTGSGANVLTF
>TRBV7-8|TRBJ2-7|TRBD2|.
TGTGCCAGTAGTATAGCGGGGCCCTACGAGCAGTACTTC
CASSIAGPYEQYF
>TRBV5-1|TRBJ1-2|.|many
TGCGCCAGCAGCTTGACTTCAGGGCTGGAGCGCTACACCTTC
CASSLTSGLERYTF
>TRBV14|TRBJ2-5|TRBD2|.
TGTGCCAGCAGCCAACCGACTAGCGGCAGTAAAGAGACCCAGTACTTC
CASSQPTSGSKETQYF
>TRBV2|TRBJ2-3|.|.
TGTGCCAGCGGGCGTTACCGGTCTACAGATACGCAGTATTTT
CASGRYRSTDTQYF
>TRBV20-1|TRBJ2-7|.|many
TGCAGTGCTAGACCCCCCGGGTTTGCGGACGAGCAGTACTTC
CSARPPGFADEQYF
>TRBV2|TRBJ1-3|.|.
TGTGCCAGCAGTGCCTTTCTAGCGGACACCATATATTTT
CASSAFLADTIYF
>TRBV9|TRBJ1-1|.|once
TGTGCCAGCAGCGTAGTCCCGGGGGGGGTGAACACTGAAGCTTTCTTT
CASSVVPGGVNTEAFF
>TRBV7-3|TRBJ2-5|TRBD1|once
TGTGCCAGCAGCTTGGGAGTGACAGGGCAAGAGACCCAGTACTTC
CASSLGVTGQETQYF
>TRBV12-3/TRBV12-4|TRBJ1-3|.|.
TGTGCCAGCAGCCCACCTGGAAACACCATATATTTT
CASSPPGNTIYF
>TRBV20-1|TRBJ1-4|.|many
TGCAGTGCTAGAGGCAAGGATAATGAAAAACTGTTTTTT
CSARGKDNEKLFF
>TRBV2|TRBJ2-2|.|.
TGTGCCAGCGAGGGGCCTGGCGGGGAGCTGTTTTTT
CASEGPGGELFF
>TRBV5-1|TRBJ2-6|TRBD2|once
TGCGCCAGCAGCAATCAGGGAGGGGTCCTGACTTTC
CASSNQGGVLTF
>TRBV7-2|TRBJ2-5|.|many
TGTGCCAGCAGCTTAACGATACTCCCCGGTGTGGCCCAGTACTTC
CASSLTILPGVAQYF
>TRBV19|TRBJ1-5|.|once
TGTGCCAGTAGTATAGGGGGACATCAGCCCCAGCATTTT
CASSIGGHQPQHF
>TRBV6-5|TRBJ1-3|TRBD1|once
TGTGCCAGCAGCTCTGGACAGGTCGACACTTTT
CASSSGQVDTF